Each of the 10 T cell receptor beta chains below was sequenced from the same sample in a study of blood T cell repertoires in COVID-19. TCRdb's copy holds only in-frame clones and misses some; the assay was immunoSEQ multiplex PCR. The top ten clones hold over 1% of a sample with about 230,000 clones, approximately 86% of them seen once. The sample was peripheral blood. The receptors stem from a woman aged 25-40 years with COVID-19, enrolled during active disease.

The chain carries TRBV29-1 and TRBJ1-2; possible D gene TRBD1, 6 bases. The germline CDR1 and CDR2 sequences are SQVTM and ANQGSEA. Trimming stripped 4 bases from V and 7 bases from J, with 10 bases between. This CDR3 region has 11 residues. The DNA for the CDR3 is TGCAGCGTTGTGCAGGGGCCTGGCTACACCTTC. Protein: CSVVQGPGYTF.

The chain carries TRBV7-9 and TRBJ2-5; D remains unclear. V lost 0 bases, J lost 2 bases, and 7 bases lay in between. The germline V gene encodes CDR1 SEHNR and CDR2 FQNEAQ (reference sequence). The CDR3 is made up of 14 amino acids. The CDR3 DNA reads TGTGCCAGCAGCTTAGCACAGAGACAAGAGACCCAGTACTTC. It specifies CASSLAQRQETQYF.

V gene TRBV18 combines with J gene TRBJ1-1; D unresolved. Germline loops: CDR1 KGHSH, CDR2 LQKENI. The CDR3 is 13 residues long. V shed 3 bases and J shed 6 bases, with 11 bases lying between them. The chain's CDR3 is CASSPERRAEAFF. CDR3 DNA: TGTGCCAGCTCACCGGAGAGGCGGGCTGAAGCTTTCTTT.

The chain combines TRBV27 with TRBJ1-6, with D unclear. V was shortened by 7 bases and J by 0 bases, with 13 bases between the two germline ends. Germline values: CDR1 MNHEY, CDR2 SMNVEV (reference sequence). This CDR3 comprises 16 residues. The CDR3 protein is CASKRGGSSYNSPLHF. The CDR3 DNA follows: TGTGCCAGCAAGAGAGGCGGGAGCTCCTATAATTCACCCCTCCACTTT.

This chain uses TRBV11-3 with TRBJ2-1; D is unresolved. Germline CDR1 is SGHNT and CDR2 is YENEEA. This CDR3 comprises 13 residues. V was cut by 3 bases and J by 2 bases, with 5 bases left in between. The CDR3 region is CASSFRTYNEQFF. CDR3 in DNA: TGTGCCAGCAGCTTCAGGACCTACAATGAGCAGTTCTTC.

The chain is built from TRBV5-1 and TRBJ2-2, with D hard to call. The ends were cut back, 5 bases at V and 0 bases at J, with 11 bases in the middle. This CDR3 comprises 15 residues. The germline CDR1 and CDR2 sequences are SGHRS and YFSETQ. CDR3 coding DNA: TGCGCCAGCAGAATTGGCGGATCGAACACCGGGGAGCTGTTTTTT. This translates into CASRIGGSNTGELFF. The full variable domain, its missing parts supplied by reference TRBV5-1 and TRBJ2-2, is KAGVTQTPRYLIKTRGQQVTLSCSPISGHRSVSWYQQTPGQGLQFLFEYFSETQRNKGNFPGRFSGRQFSNSRSEMNVSTLELGDSALYLCASRIGGSNTGELFFGEGSRLTVL.

The chain links TRBV2 to TRBJ2-5, with TRBD2 identical over 8 bases. This CDR3 spans 15 amino acids. Trimming removed 6 bases from V and 5 bases from J; junction bases left unmatched: 11. Germline loops: CDR1 SNHLY, CDR2 FYNNEI. The CDR3 here is CASRNAAGGVETQYF. The CDR3, as DNA: TGTGCCAGCAGGAACGCGGCGGGGGGCGTGGAGACCCAGTACTTC.

The chain couples TRBV4-2 to TRBJ1-6, with D tentatively TRBD1 (6 bases). Per the germline V gene, CDR1 is LGHNA and CDR2 is YNFKEQ. The V gene lost 0 bases and the J gene lost 0 bases, with 15 bases spanning the gap. CDR3 size: 19 residues. The CDR3 here is CASSQEDRGFSSYNSPLHF. CDR3 nucleotide sequence: TGTGCCAGCAGCCAAGAGGACAGAGGGTTCAGCTCCTATAATTCACCCCTCCACTTT.

The chain is built from TRBV6-5 and TRBJ2-1, with 9 bases matching TRBD2. This CDR3 contains 14 residues. The V segment lost 7 bases and the J segment 7 bases; nucleotides outside the gene matches: 8. Germline CDR1 and CDR2: MNHEY and SVGAGI. CDR3 bases: TGTGCCAGCACCCCCGGTCTAGCGGGGAATGAGCAGTTCTTC. It translates to CASTPGLAGNEQFF.

The chain couples TRBV5-4 to TRBJ1-1; TRBD1 matches 8 bases. J lost 0 bases, V lost 2 bases, and 3 bases had no gene match. This CDR3 contains 15 residues. The germline V gene encodes CDR1 SGHNT and CDR2 YYREEE (reference sequence). CDR3 residues: CASSFRTGLNTEAFF. The CDR3 DNA follows: TGTGCCAGCAGCTTTCGGACAGGGTTGAACACTGAAGCTTTCTTT.